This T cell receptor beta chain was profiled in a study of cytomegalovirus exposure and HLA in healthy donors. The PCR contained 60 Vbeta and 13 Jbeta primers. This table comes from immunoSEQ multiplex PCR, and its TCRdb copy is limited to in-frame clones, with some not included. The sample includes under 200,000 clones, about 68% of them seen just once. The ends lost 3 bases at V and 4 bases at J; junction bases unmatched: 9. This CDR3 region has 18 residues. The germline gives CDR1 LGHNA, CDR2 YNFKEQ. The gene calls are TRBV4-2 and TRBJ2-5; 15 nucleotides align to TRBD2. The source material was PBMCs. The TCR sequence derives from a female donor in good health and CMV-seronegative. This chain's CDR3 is CASSHQPGLAGGGETQYF. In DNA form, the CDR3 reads TGTGCCAGCAGCCATCAACCGGGACTAGCGGGGGGAGGAGAGACCCAGTACTTC.